This T cell receptor (beta chain) is drawn from a study of shared clonotypes between healthy human individuals. Assay execution took place at the deep level. This table comes from immunoSEQ multiplex PCR, and its TCRdb copy is limited to in-frame clones, with some not included. The table includes about 1.5 million clones, 96% detected once. Points on this clone: Compared with germline, one end of the junction differs, possibly owing to a read error.

The sequenced material came from naive CD4+ T cells sorted from blood. The subset: CD45RA+ positively selected. The clonotype was recovered from a young man in good health.

The CDR3 loop is CAGRAGPLFF. In nucleotides, the CDR3 is TGTGCCGGGAGGGCCGGGCCCCTGTTCTTC. The V gene is TRBV30, the J gene TRBJ2-7; 7 bases map to TRBD2. The length of the CDR3 is 10 residues. Germline values: CDR1 GTSNPN, CDR2 SVGIG (reference sequence).